The entry below gives a single T cell receptor beta chain sequence along with its context. This record comes from a study of blood T cell repertoires in COVID-19. Study overall: Acute-phase and convalescent COVID-19 samples originated in the United States, Italy and Spain.

Ages ranged from about 18 to 89 years, with residence in about 23 US areas. Participants were placed into cohorts based on the clinical history they reported. Trimming left V 4 bases short and J 0 bases short, with 7 bases between. Germline V lookup: CDR1 SGDLS, CDR2 YYNGEE. The CDR3 contains 14 residues. Per the study methods: Researchers report that nucleated cell counts were estimated from reference gene primer amplification. Using immunoSEQ multiplex PCR, the repertoire was profiled, and TCRdb retains in-frame clones only, with some absent. The V and J calls and the clone size are those of that table, but D and trimming were determined from the DNA. The sample lists hundreds of thousands of clones, approximately 88% occurring once.

The genes are TRBV9 and TRBJ1-4; D remains unclear. The material sequenced was PBMCs or T cells enriched from blood (not recorded which). The sequence was collected from a woman aged 40-49 years with acute COVID-19. In DNA form, the CDR3 reads TGTGCCAGCAGCAATCCGGCAACTAATGAAAAACTGTTTTTT. It specifies CASSNPATNEKLFF. The full variable domain, completed using reference TRBV9 and TRBJ1-4, is DSGVTQTPKHLITATGQRVTLRCSPRSGDLSVYWYQQSLDQGLQFLIQYYNGEERAKGNILERFSAQQFPDLHSELNLSSLELGDSALYFCASSNPATNEKLFFGSGTQLSVL.